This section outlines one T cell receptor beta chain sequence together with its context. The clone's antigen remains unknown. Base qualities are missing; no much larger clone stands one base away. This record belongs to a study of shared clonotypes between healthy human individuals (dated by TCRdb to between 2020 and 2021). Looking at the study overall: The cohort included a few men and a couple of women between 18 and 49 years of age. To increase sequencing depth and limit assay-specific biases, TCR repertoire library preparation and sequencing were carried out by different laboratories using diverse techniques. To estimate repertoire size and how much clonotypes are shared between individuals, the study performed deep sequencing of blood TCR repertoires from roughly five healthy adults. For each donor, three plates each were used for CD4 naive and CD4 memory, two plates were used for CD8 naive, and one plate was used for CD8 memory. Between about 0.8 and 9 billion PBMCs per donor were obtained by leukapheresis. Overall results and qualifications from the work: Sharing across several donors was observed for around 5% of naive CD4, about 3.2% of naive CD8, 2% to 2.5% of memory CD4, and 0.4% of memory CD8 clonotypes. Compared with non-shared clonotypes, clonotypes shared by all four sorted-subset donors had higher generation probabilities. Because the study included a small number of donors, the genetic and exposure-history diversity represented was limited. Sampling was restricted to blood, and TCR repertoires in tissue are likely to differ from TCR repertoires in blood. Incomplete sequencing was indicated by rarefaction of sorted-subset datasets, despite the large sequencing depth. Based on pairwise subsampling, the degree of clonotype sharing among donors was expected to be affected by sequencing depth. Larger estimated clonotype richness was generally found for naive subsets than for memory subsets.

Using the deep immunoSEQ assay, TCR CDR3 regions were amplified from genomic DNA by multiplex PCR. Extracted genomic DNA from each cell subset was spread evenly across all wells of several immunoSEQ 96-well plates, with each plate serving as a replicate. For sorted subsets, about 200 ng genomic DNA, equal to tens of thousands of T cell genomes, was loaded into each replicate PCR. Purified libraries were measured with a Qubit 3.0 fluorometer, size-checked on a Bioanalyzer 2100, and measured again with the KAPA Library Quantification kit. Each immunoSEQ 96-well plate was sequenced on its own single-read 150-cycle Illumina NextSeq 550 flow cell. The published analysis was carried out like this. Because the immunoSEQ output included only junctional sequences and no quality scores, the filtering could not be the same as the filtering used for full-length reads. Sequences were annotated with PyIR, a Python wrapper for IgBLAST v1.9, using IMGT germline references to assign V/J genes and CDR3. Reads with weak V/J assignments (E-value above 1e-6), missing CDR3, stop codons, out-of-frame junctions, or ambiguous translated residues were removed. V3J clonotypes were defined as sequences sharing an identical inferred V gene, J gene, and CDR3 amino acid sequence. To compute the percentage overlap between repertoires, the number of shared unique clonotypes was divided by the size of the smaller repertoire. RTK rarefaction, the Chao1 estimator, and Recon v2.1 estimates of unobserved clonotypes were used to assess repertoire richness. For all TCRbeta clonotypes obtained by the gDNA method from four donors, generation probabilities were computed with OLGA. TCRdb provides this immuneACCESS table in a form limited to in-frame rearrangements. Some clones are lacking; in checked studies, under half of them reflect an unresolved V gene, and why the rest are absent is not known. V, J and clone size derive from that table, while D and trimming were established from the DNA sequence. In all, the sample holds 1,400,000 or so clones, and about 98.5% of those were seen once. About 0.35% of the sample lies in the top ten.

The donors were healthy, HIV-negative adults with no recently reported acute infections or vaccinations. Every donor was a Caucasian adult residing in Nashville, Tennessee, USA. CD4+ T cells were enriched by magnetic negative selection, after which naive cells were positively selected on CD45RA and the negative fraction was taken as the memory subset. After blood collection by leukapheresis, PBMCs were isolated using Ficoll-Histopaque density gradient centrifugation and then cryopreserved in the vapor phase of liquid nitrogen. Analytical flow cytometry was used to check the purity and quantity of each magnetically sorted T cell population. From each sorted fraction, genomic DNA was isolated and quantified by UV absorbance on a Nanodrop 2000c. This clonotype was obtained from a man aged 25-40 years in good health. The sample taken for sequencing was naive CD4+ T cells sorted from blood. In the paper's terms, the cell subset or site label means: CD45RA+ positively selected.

CDR3 protein: CASSLIAGGGGETQYF. The nucleotides are TGTGCCAGCAGCTTAATCGCAGGCGGTGGCGGAGAGACCCAGTACTTC. The chain employs TRBV7-9 and TRBJ2-5; the D gene identity is not certain. The V end loses 2 bases and the J end loses 4 bases, and a stretch of 17 bases separates them. From the cysteine through the phenylalanine, the CDR3 covers 16 amino acids. Only the CDR3 region is kept as DNA, spanning 48 bases read in frame from base 1. Reading the germline V gene (reference sequence) gives CDR1 SEHNR and CDR2 FQNEAQ.